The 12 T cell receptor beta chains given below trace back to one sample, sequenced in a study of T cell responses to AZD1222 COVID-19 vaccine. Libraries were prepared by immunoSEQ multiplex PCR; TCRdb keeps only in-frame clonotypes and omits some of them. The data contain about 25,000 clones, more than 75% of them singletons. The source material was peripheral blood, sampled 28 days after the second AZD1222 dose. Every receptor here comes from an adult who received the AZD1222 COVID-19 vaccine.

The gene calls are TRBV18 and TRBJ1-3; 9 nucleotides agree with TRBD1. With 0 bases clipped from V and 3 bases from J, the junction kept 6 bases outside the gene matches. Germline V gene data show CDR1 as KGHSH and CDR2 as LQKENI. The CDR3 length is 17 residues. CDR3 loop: CASSPPGQGSNGNTIYF. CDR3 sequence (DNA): TGTGCCAGCTCACCACCGGGACAGGGTTCCAATGGAAACACCATATATTTT.

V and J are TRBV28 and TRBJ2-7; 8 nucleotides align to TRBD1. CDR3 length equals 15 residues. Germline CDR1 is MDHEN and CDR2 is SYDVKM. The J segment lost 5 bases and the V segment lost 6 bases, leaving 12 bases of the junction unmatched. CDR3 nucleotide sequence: TGTGCCAGCAGGGCGGCCGGGCAGGGGGCCAACGAGCAGTACTTC. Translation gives CASRAAGQGANEQYF. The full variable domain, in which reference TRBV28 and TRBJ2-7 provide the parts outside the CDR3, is DVKVTQSSRYLVKRTGEKVFLECVQDMDHENMFWYRQDPGLGLRLIYFSYDVKMKEKGDIPEGYSVSREKKERFSLILESASTNQTSMYLCASRAAGQGANEQYFGPGTRLTVT.

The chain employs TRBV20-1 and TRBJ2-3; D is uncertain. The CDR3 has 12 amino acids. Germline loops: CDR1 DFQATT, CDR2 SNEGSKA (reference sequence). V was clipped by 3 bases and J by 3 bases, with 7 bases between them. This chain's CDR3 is CSASDLTDTQYF. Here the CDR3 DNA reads TGCAGTGCTAGTGACTTAACAGATACGCAGTATTTT.

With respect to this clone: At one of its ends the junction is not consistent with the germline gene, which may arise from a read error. CDR3 in amino acids: CASSLEQNNLLPKIF. The CDR3 nucleotides are TGCGCCAGCAGCTTGGAGCAGAACAACCTCCTCCCCAAGATTTTT. The chain is built from TRBV5-1 and TRBJ1-4; D remains unclear. The CDR3 loop spans 15 amino acids. Germline V lookup: CDR1 SGHRS, CDR2 YFSETQ. The complete variable domain, with remaining parts taken from reference TRBV5-1 and TRBJ1-4, reads KAGVTQTPRYLIKTRGQQVTLSCSPISGHRSVSWYQQTPGQGLQFLFEYFSETQRNKGNFPGRFSGRQFSNSRSEMNVSTLELGDSALYLCASSLEQNNLLPKIFGSGTQLSVL.

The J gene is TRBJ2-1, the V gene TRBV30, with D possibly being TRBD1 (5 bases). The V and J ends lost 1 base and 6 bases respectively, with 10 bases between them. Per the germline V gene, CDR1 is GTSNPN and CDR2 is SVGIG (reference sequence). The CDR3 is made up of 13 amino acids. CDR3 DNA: TGTGCCTGGAGTGGGCAGGGTCCCAATGAGCAGTTCTTC. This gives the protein CAWSGQGPNEQFF.

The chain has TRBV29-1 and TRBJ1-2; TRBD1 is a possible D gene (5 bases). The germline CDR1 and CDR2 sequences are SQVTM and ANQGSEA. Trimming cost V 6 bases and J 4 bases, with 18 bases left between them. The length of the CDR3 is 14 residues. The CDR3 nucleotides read TGCAGCGTCAAGACCGGGGCCGCGGGCTATGGCTACACCTTC. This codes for CSVKTGAAGYGYTF. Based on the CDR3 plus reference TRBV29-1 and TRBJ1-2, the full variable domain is SAVISQKPSRDICQRGTSLTIQCQVDSQVTMMFWYRQQPGQSLTLIATANQGSEATYESGFVIDKFPISRPNLTFSTLTVSNMSPEDSSIYLCSVKTGAAGYGYTFGSGTRLTVV.

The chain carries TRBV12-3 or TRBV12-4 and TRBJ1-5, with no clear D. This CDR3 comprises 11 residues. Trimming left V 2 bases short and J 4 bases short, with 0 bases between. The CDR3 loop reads CASSLNQPQHF. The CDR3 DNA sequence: TGTGCCAGCAGTTTAAATCAGCCCCAGCATTTT.

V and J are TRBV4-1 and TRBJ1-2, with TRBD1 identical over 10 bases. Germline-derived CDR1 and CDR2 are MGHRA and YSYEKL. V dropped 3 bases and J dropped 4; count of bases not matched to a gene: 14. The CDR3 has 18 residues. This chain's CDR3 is CASSQLYLPGQGTYGYTF. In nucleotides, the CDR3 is TGCGCCAGCAGCCAGCTGTACCTTCCGGGACAGGGGACCTATGGCTACACCTTC.

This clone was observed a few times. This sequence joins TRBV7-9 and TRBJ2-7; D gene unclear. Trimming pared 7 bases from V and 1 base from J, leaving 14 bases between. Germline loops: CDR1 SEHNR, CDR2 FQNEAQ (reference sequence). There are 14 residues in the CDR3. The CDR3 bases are TGTGCCAGCACCTTTGGGCGGATTTCCTACGAGCAGTACTTC. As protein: CASTFGRISYEQYF.

CDR3 coding DNA: TGTGCCAGCAGCCCCCGTCCCGGGACAGGGTGGTACGAGCAGTACTTC. Amino acids: CASSPRPGTGWYEQYF. The rearrangement joins TRBV5-6 to TRBJ2-7; 9 bases are a match to TRBD1. The CDR3 extends over 16 amino acids. Germline V gives CDR1 SGHDT, CDR2 YYEEEE. V lost 4 bases, J lost 4 bases, and 12 bases stayed unmatched. The variable domain in full, with the rest retrieved from reference TRBV5-6 and TRBJ2-7, is DAGVTQSPTHLIKTRGQQVTLRCSPKSGHDTVSWYQQALGQGPQFIFQYYEEEERQRGNFPDRFSGHQFPNYSSELNVNALLLGDSALYLCASSPRPGTGWYEQYFGPGTRLTVT.

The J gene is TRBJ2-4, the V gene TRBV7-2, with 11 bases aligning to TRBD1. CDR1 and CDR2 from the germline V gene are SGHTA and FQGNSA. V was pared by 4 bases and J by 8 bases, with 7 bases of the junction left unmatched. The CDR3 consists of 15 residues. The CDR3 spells CASSSSGQGGDIQYF. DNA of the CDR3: TGTGCCAGCAGCTCCTCGGGACAGGGGGGAGACATTCAGTACTTC.

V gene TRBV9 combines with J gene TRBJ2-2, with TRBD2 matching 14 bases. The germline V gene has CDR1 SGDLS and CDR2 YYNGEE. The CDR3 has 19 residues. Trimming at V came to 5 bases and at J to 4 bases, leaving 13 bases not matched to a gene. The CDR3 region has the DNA TGTGCCAGCAGTAAAGCCCTGGGAGGGACTAGCGGGAGCACCGGGGAGCTGTTTTTT. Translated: CASSKALGGTSGSTGELFF.